Given below is one T cell receptor beta chain in context. The antigen remains undetermined. The UMIs carried a 6-nucleotide sample barcode, and they were added by template switching. Reprocessing the 5' RACE reads, TCRdb reports a single entry for every CDR3 protein and omits DNA. The ten top clones account for over 5%, within a sample of roughly 320,000 distinct CDR3 sequences. The sample comes from a study of monozygotic twins with inflammatory bowel disease. From whole blood, total RNA was isolated without any sorting of T cells. Germline V gives CDR1 SGHTA, CDR2 FQGNSA. The CDR3 is 18 residues long. General observations from the study: Among IBD patients, fewer clonotypes were shared with others than among healthy twins, especially with disease activity. Among twins, concordant and discordant pairs did not differ in repertoire similarity, possibly from limited power.

The chain links TRBV7-2 to TRBJ2-3; the TCRdb D gene call, TRBD2, has no DNA to confirm it. Sequenced input: blood. The receptor comes from a human donor with ulcerative colitis or Crohn's disease, or a healthy co-twin of an affected twin (not recorded which). This CDR3 reads CASSLAQSSGGAGDTQYF.